What follows are 7 T cell receptor beta chains derived from one specimen sequenced in a study of blood T cell repertoires in COVID-19. The method was immunoSEQ multiplex PCR; TCRdb's version includes in-frame clones alone and lacks a portion of them. This sample has roughly 300,000 clones, with more than 70% found just once. Sample: peripheral blood. The receptor source for this set is a woman aged 50 to 65 who had recovered from COVID-19.

This chain joins TRBV30 and TRBJ2-5; 9 bases map to TRBD1. From germline, CDR1 is GTSNPN and CDR2 SVGIG (reference sequence). Trimming removed 2 bases from V and 2 bases from J; junction bases left unmatched: 9. This CDR3 has 16 amino acids. The CDR3 DNA reads as TGTGCCTGGAGTTATTTCGCAGGGACAGGGCAAGAGACCCAGTACTTC. Translating it yields CAWSYFAGTGQETQYF.

This chain uses TRBV6-5 with TRBJ1-4, with 9 bases that match TRBD1. Per the germline V gene, CDR1 is MNHEY and CDR2 is SVGAGI. There are 14 residues in the CDR3. V shed 6 bases and J 4 bases; nucleotides not matched to a gene: 3. In nucleotides, the CDR3 is TGTGCCAGCAGATTGGACAGGGGTAATGAAAAACTGTTTTTT. Its protein is CASRLDRGNEKLFF.

This chain connects TRBV2 to TRBJ2-7; 10 bases agree with TRBD1. The V segment lost 9 bases and the J segment 3 bases; nucleotides outside the gene matches: 2. Per germline, CDR1 SNHLY and CDR2 FYNNEI. The CDR3 extends over 12 amino acids. The CDR3 is CASRDRGYEQYF. In nucleotides, the CDR3 is TGTGCCAGTAGGGACAGGGGCTACGAGCAGTACTTC. Drawing the rest from reference TRBV2 and TRBJ2-7, the complete variable domain is EPEVTQTPSHQVTQMGQEVILRCVPISNHLYFYWYRQILGQKVEFLVSFYNNEISEKSEIFDDQFSVERPDGSNFTLKIRSTKLEDSAMYFCASRDRGYEQYFGPGTRLTVT.

CDR3 DNA: TGTGCCAGCACACCGGGACTAGCTGTTTCCGAGCAGTACTTC. It yields the protein CASTPGLAVSEQYF. V and J are TRBV28 and TRBJ2-7, with 9 bases that match TRBD2. V shed 7 bases and J 6 bases; nucleotides not matched to a gene: 10. This CDR3 contains 14 residues. The germline CDR1 and CDR2 sequences are MDHEN and SYDVKM.

This clone was detected only once. The genes are TRBV10-1 and TRBJ2-2; 8 bases fit TRBD1. The V gene's germline CDR1 is WNHNN and CDR2 SYGVQD (reference sequence). V shed 6 bases and J 5 bases; nucleotides not matched to a gene: 5. The CDR3 covers 14 residues. The CDR3, as DNA: TGCGCCAGCAGCCGGGACAGGCGGACCGGGGAGCTGTTTTTT. Its translation: CASSRDRRTGELFF.

This rearrangement joins TRBV9 to TRBJ2-2, with 11 bases fitting TRBD2. In germline, CDR1 is SGDLS, CDR2 YYNGEE. The CDR3 runs to 14 residues. J was trimmed by 6 bases and V by 3 bases; bases with no gene match: 1. CDR3 bases: TGTGCCAGCAGCGCACTAGCGGGAGCCGGGGAGCTGTTTTTT. The encoded protein is CASSALAGAGELFF.

The rearrangement joins TRBV28 to TRBJ2-1, with a weak D call TRBD2 (6 bases). V shed 6 bases and J shed 10 bases, with 10 bases lying between them. CDR1 and CDR2 from the germline V gene are MDHEN and SYDVKM. This CDR3 comprises 11 residues. CDR3 coding DNA: TGTGCCAGCAGGTACCTAGCGGAGCAGTTCTTC. Its translation: CASRYLAEQFF.